This TCR beta chain came from a study of T cell responses to AZD1222 COVID-19 vaccine. Study findings and constraints: At study baseline, merely five or six AZD1222 recipients were seropositive.

Trimming stripped 6 bases from V and 5 bases from J, with 18 bases between. The CDR3 runs 15 residues. CDR1 is KGHSH and CDR2 is LQKENI in the germline V gene. On this clone: Its specificity is unknown.

TCRdb keeps only in-frame clones here, not all; method: immunoSEQ multiplex PCR. This sample has about 90,000 clones, with approximately 83% found just once. Sample: peripheral blood, taken on day 0 of AZD1222 vaccination. The rearrangement uses TRBV18 and TRBJ2-3; D gene uncertain. The clonotype comes from an adult in good health. CDR3 DNA: TGTGCCAGCTCCCCCCGGGCCACGACGGGAGATACGCAGTATTTT. This codes for CASSPRATTGDTQYF.